The 20 T cell receptor beta chains below all came from one sample that was sequenced in a study of blood T cell repertoires in COVID-19. TCRdb's copy holds only in-frame clones and misses some; the assay was immunoSEQ multiplex PCR. The table lists about 240,000 clones, approximately 86% of them singletons, with 2.6% in the top ten. The source material was PBMCs or T cells enriched from blood (not recorded which). The receptors were sampled from a woman in her twenties or thirties with acute COVID-19.

This clone appeared a single time. The chain couples TRBV10-3 to TRBJ1-4; TRBD1 matches 8 bases. Germline loops: CDR1 ENHRY, CDR2 SYGVKD. The CDR3 runs to 14 residues. The ends lost 6 bases at V and 8 bases at J; junction bases unmatched: 8. For the CDR3, the DNA is TGTGCCATCAGGCGATCGGACAGGGACGAAAAACTGTTTTTT. This translates into CAIRRSDRDEKLFF.

The chain has TRBV4-2 and TRBJ2-7; 8 bases line up with TRBD1. This CDR3 contains 15 residues. Germline V CDR1 and CDR2: LGHNA, YNFKEQ. Unmatched junction bases numbered 16, after V lost 10 bases and J lost 5 bases. The DNA for the CDR3 is TGTGCCACCAAGGGTAAGACAGGGGAAGTCAACGAGCAGTACTTC. Protein: CATKGKTGEVNEQYF.

The CDR3 sequence is CATSLRRENQPQHF. The DNA of the CDR3 is TGTGCCACCAGCCTCCGGCGGGAGAATCAGCCCCAGCATTTT. The rearrangement uses TRBV15 and TRBJ1-5; D not certain. The germline V gene has CDR1 LNHNV and CDR2 YYDKDF (reference sequence). V was clipped by 5 bases and J by 4 bases, with 12 bases between them. The CDR3 totals 14 residues.

This chain uses TRBV10-3 with TRBJ1-1, with unresolved D. The V gene's germline CDR1 is ENHRY and CDR2 SYGVKD. V was clipped by 7 bases and J by 2 bases, with 11 bases between them. The CDR3 contains 13 residues. The CDR3, as DNA: TGTGCCATCAAGCGTGAAGTTAACACTGAAGCTTTCTTT. Its protein product is CAIKREVNTEAFF.

CDR3: CASSSRGGNNEQFF. DNA of the CDR3: TGTGCCAGCAGCTCCCGGGGGGGAAACAATGAGCAGTTCTTC. The J gene is TRBJ2-1, the V gene TRBV7-2, with 8 positions matching TRBD2. The CDR3 totals 14 residues. Germline CDR1 reads SGHTA; CDR2 reads FQGNSA. Trimming took 4 bases from V and 5 from J; bases not matched to a gene: 4.

The V gene is TRBV11-2, the J gene TRBJ1-6; 10 bases are shared with TRBD1. CDR1 and CDR2 (germline): SGHAT, FQNNGV. The CDR3 loop spans 15 amino acids. After removal of 5 bases from V and 12 bases from J, the junction contained 10 bases not matched to a gene. CDR3 DNA sequence: TGTGCCAGCAGCCCCTGGGGGACAGGGGCGAAACCCCTCCACTTT. This encodes CASSPWGTGAKPLHF.

J is TRBJ1-1 and V is TRBV12-3 or TRBV12-4, with TRBD1 matching 8 bases. There are 12 residues in the CDR3. The V gene end was trimmed by 5 bases and the J gene end by 6 bases; junction bases not matched to a gene: 2. This CDR3 reads CASSPTGAEAFF. The DNA for the CDR3 is TGTGCCAGCAGTCCGACAGGGGCTGAAGCTTTCTTT.

The chain is built from TRBV7-2 and TRBJ2-3; TRBD2 agrees at 8 bases. CDR1 is SGHTA, CDR2 FQGNSA, per germline. V gave up 6 bases and J gave up 4 bases; unmatched junction bases: 6. This CDR3 is 14 amino acids long. The CDR3, as DNA: TGTGCCAGCAGGGTAGCGGGGAATTCAGATACGCAGTATTTT. It translates to CASRVAGNSDTQYF.

The chain combines TRBV19 with TRBJ2-5; D possibly corresponds to TRBD2 (5 bases). Germline V CDR1 and CDR2: LNHDA, SQIVND (reference sequence). Trimming removed 5 bases from V and 3 bases from J, with 10 bases in between. The CDR3 length is 13 residues. CDR3 sequence reads: CASSLDLEETQYF. The CDR3 bases are TGTGCCAGTAGTCTGGACTTAGAAGAGACCCAGTACTTC.

Points on this clone: Other DNA sequences in the sample encode the same CDR3. The genes are TRBV12-3 or TRBV12-4 and TRBJ1-2; 8 bases are shared with TRBD1. J was trimmed by 4 bases and V by 5 bases; bases with no gene match: 3. The CDR3 is made up of 13 amino acids. The CDR3 coding sequence is TGTGCCAGCAGTCCGGGACAGGCCTATGGCTACACCTTC. It is translated as CASSPGQAYGYTF.

This clone is a singleton in its sample. The chain links TRBV21-1 to TRBJ1-1; TRBD1 is taken as the D call from the table, unchecked against the DNA. TRBV21-1 is a recognized pseudogene. The length of the CDR3 is 14 residues. The CDR3 nucleotides are TGTGCCAGCATCCAACAGGGGGGAGGCACTGAAGCTTTCTTT. Translation gives CASIQQGGGTEAFF.

The CDR3 nucleotides read TGTGCCAGCAGCTTTCGGGGGGCGGGCTCCTATAATTCACCCCTCCACTTT. It is translated as CASSFRGAGSYNSPLHF. This chain links TRBV7-9 with TRBJ1-6, with D possibly TRBD1 on 6 matching bases. Looked up from germline, CDR1 is SEHNR and CDR2 is FQNEAQ (reference sequence). Deletions cut 3 bases from V and 0 bases from J, with 12 bases between. This CDR3 comprises 17 residues.

The rearrangement joins TRBV4-1 to TRBJ2-5, with 9 bases fitting TRBD1. The V segment lost 6 bases and the J segment 5 bases; nucleotides outside the gene matches: 4. The CDR3 is 13 amino acids. Germline V gene data show CDR1 as MGHRA and CDR2 as YSYEKL. In nucleotides, the CDR3 is TGCGCCAGCAGGGGACAGGGCGGCGAGACCCAGTACTTC. Its protein product is CASRGQGGETQYF.

A remark on this clone: The sample holds other DNA sequences that translate to the same CDR3. The genes are TRBV5-1 and TRBJ2-2; the D gene is possibly TRBD1 (6 bases). The V end was cut by 2 bases, the J end by 0 bases, with 8 bases between. Germline CDR1 is SGHRS and CDR2 is YFSETQ. The CDR3 loop spans 15 amino acids. For the CDR3, the DNA is TGCGCCAGCAGCTTCGGGACATCGAACACCGGGGAGCTGTTTTTT. Its translation: CASSFGTSNTGELFF. The variable domain in full, completed from reference TRBV5-1 and TRBJ2-2, reads KAGVTQTPRYLIKTRGQQVTLSCSPISGHRSVSWYQQTPGQGLQFLFEYFSETQRNKGNFPGRFSGRQFSNSRSEMNVSTLELGDSALYLCASSFGTSNTGELFFGEGSRLTVL.

This chain uses TRBV5-1 with TRBJ2-1; D possibly corresponds to TRBD1 (6 bases). Germline-derived CDR1 and CDR2 are SGHRS and YFSETQ. The CDR3 is 17 residues long. Trimming cost V 3 bases and J 1 base, with 17 bases left between them. CDR3 sequence reads: CASSSKQGELSYNEQFF. The CDR3 DNA sequence: TGCGCCAGCAGCTCGAAACAGGGTGAGCTGTCCTACAATGAGCAGTTCTTC. Full variable domain (remainder filled in from reference TRBV5-1 and TRBJ2-1): KAGVTQTPRYLIKTRGQQVTLSCSPISGHRSVSWYQQTPGQGLQFLFEYFSETQRNKGNFPGRFSGRQFSNSRSEMNVSTLELGDSALYLCASSSKQGELSYNEQFFGPGTRLTVL.

The V call is TRBV6-5, the J call TRBJ2-2; maybe TRBD2 (6 bases). This CDR3 spans 14 amino acids. Germline CDR1 is MNHEY and CDR2 is SVGAGI. The ends were cut back, 8 bases at V and 3 bases at J, with 13 bases in the middle. CDR3 sequence (DNA): TGTGCCAGCGGGGGGACCCGAGACACCGGGGAGCTGTTTTTT. It codes for CASGGTRDTGELFF.

The chain links TRBV7-9 to TRBJ1-2; unclear D gene. The germline gives CDR1 SEHNR, CDR2 FQNEAQ (reference sequence). V shed 2 bases and J shed 6 bases, with 19 bases lying between them. The CDR3 totals 16 residues. DNA for the CDR3: TGTGCCAGCAGCTTATGGTTAGAGGCCGCGTGGGATGGCTACACCTTC. It yields the protein CASSLWLEAAWDGYTF.

This rearrangement joins TRBV27 to TRBJ1-5, with D perhaps TRBD1 (6 bases). The CDR3 has 15 residues. V was cut by 1 base and J by 4 bases, with 11 bases left in between. Germline lookup yields CDR1 MNHEY and CDR2 SMNVEV (reference sequence). CDR3 bases: TGTGCCAGCAGTTTATATGGACAGTCAAATCAGCCCCAGCATTTT. Translating gives CASSLYGQSNQPQHF.

The chain carries TRBV7-9 and TRBJ1-2; possible D gene TRBD1, 5 bases. The length of the CDR3 is 14 residues. Trimming took off 1 base at V and 8 bases at J, with 14 bases between the two ends. CDR1 and CDR2 from the germline V gene are SEHNR and FQNEAQ (reference sequence). In DNA form, the CDR3 reads TGTGCCAGCAGCTTAGGAACGGGGGATAGGGGCTACACCTTC. Translating it yields CASSLGTGDRGYTF.

The chain couples TRBV30 to TRBJ2-3; D is possibly TRBD1 (7 bases). The CDR3 covers 14 residues. Germline V CDR1 and CDR2: GTSNPN, SVGIG (reference sequence). The ends were cut back, 6 bases at V and 7 bases at J, with 20 bases in the middle. The CDR3 loop is CACAQGGLIYTQYF. In DNA form, the CDR3 reads TGTGCCTGCGCCCAGGGGGGACTGATCTATACGCAGTATTTT.